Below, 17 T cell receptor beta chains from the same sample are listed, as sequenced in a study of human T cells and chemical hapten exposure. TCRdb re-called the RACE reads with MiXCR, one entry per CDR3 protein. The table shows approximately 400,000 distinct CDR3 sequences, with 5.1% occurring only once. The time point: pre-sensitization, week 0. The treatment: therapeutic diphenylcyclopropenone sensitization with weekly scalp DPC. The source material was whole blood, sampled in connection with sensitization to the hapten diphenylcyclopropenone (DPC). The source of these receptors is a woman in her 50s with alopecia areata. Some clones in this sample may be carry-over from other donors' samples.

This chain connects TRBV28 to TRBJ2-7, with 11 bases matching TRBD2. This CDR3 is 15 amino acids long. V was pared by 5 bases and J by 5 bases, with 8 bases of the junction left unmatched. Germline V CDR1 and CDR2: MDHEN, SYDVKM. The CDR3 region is CASSSIAGGLNEQYF. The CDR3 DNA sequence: TGTGCCAGCAGTAGTATAGCGGGGGGGTTGAACGAGCAGTACTTC.

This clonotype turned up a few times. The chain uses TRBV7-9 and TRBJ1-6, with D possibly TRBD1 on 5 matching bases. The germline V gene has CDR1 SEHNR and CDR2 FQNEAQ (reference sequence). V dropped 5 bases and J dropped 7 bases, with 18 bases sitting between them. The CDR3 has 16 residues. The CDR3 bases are TGTGCCAGCAGCCCGGGCGGGGGAGTAGGGAATTCACCCCTCCACTTT. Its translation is CASSPGGGVGNSPLHF.

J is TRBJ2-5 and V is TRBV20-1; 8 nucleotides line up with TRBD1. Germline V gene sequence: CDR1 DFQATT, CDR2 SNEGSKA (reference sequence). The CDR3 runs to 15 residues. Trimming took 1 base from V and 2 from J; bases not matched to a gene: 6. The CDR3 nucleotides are TGCAGTGCTAGAGTGACAGGGGTGGTGCAAGAGACCCAGTACTTC. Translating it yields CSARVTGVVQETQYF.

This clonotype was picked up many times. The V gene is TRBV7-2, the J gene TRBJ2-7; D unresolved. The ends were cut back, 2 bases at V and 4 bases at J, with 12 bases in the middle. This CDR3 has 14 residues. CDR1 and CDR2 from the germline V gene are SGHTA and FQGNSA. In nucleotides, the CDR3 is TGTGCCAGCAGCTTATCTGAAGGGATTTACGAGCAGTACTTC. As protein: CASSLSEGIYEQYF.

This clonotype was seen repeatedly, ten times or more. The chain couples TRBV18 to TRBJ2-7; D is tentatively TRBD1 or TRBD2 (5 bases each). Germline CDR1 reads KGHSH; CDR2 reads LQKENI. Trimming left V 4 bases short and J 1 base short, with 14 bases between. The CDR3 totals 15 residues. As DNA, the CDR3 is TGTGCCAGCTCACTTCGGGGCGGAGGATCCTACGAGCAGTACTTC. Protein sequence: CASSLRGGGSYEQYF.

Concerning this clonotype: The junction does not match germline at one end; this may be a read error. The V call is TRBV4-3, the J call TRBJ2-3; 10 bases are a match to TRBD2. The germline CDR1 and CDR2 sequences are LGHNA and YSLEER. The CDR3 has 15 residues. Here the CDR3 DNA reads TGCGCCACCAGCCAAGTGCCTAGCGGGAGAGATACGCAGTATTTT. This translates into CATSQVPSGRDTQYF.

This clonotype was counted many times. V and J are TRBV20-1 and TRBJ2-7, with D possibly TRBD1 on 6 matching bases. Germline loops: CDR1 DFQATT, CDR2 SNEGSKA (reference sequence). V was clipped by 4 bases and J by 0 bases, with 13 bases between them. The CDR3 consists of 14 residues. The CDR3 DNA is TGCAGTGCTAAGTCCGGGACAAGCTCCTACGAGCAGTACTTC. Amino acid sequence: CSAKSGTSSYEQYF.

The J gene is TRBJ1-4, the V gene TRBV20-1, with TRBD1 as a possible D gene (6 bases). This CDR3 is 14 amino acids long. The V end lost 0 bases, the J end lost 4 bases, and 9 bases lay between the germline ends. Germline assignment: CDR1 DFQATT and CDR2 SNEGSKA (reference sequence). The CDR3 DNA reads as TGCAGTGCTAGAGATCTGGACAGTAATGAAAAACTGTTTTTT. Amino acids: CSARDLDSNEKLFF.

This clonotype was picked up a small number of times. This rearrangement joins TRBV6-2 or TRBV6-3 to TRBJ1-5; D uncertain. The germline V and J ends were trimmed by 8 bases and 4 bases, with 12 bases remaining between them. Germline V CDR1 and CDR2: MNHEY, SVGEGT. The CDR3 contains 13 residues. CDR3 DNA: TGTGCCAGCCATGGAGGGTTGAATCAGCCCCAGCATTTT. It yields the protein CASHGGLNQPQHF.

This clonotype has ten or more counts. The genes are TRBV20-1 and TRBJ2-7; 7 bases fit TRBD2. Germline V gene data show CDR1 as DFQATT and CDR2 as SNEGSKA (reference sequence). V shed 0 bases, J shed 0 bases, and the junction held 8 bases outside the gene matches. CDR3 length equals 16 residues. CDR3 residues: CSAREHGTGGSYEQYF. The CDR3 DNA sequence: TGCAGTGCTAGAGAACACGGGACGGGGGGCTCCTACGAGCAGTACTTC.

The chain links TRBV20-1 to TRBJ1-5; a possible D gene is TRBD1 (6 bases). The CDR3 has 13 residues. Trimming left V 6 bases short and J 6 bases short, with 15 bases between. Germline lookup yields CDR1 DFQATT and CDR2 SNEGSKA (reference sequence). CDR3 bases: TGCAGTGCCCAGACAGGCGGGGGTCAGCCCCAGCATTTT. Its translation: CSAQTGGGQPQHF.

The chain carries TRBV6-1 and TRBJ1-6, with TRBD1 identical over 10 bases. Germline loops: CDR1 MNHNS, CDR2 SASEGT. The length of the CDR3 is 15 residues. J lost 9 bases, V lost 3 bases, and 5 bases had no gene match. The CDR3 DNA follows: TGTGCCAGCAGTGAGCGACAGGGGGCAAGTTCACCCCTCCACTTT. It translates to CASSERQGASSPLHF.

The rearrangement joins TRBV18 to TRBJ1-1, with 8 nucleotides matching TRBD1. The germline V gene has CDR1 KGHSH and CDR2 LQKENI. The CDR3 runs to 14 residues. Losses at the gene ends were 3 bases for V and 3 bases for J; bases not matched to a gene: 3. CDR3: CASSPLTGDTEAFF. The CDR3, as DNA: TGTGCCAGCTCACCTTTGACAGGGGACACTGAAGCTTTCTTT.

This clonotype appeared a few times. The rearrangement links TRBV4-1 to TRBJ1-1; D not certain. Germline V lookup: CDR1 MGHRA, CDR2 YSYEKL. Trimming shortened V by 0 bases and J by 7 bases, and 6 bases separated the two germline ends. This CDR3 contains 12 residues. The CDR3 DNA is TGCGCCAGCAGCCAAGATAACCGTGAAGCTTTCTTT. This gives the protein CASSQDNREAFF.

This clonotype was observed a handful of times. The CDR3 coding sequence is TGTGCCATCAGTGAGTCGAACGGCTACGAGCAGTACTTC. Protein sequence: CAISESNGYEQYF. The genes are TRBV10-3 and TRBJ2-7, with D uncertain. The CDR3 loop spans 13 amino acids. CDR1 is ENHRY, CDR2 SYGVKD, per germline. The V end lost 0 bases, the J end lost 3 bases, and 6 bases lay between the germline ends.

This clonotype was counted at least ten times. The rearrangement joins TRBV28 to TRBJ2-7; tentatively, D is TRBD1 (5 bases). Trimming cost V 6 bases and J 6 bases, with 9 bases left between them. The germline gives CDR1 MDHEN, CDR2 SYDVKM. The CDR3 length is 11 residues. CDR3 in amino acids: CASRRGGEQYF. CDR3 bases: TGTGCCAGCAGAAGGGGCGGCGAGCAGTACTTC. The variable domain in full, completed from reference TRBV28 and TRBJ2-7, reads DVKVTQSSRYLVKRTGEKVFLECVQDMDHENMFWYRQDPGLGLRLIYFSYDVKMKEKGDIPEGYSVSREKKERFSLILESASTNQTSMYLCASRRGGEQYFGPGTRLTVT.

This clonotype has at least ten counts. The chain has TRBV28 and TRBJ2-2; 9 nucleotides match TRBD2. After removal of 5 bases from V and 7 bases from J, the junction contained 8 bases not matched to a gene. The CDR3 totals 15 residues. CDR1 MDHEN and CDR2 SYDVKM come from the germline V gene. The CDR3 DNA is TGTGCCAGCAGTGCCTCCAGCGGGAGGATCGGGGAGCTGTTTTTT. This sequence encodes CASSASSGRIGELFF.